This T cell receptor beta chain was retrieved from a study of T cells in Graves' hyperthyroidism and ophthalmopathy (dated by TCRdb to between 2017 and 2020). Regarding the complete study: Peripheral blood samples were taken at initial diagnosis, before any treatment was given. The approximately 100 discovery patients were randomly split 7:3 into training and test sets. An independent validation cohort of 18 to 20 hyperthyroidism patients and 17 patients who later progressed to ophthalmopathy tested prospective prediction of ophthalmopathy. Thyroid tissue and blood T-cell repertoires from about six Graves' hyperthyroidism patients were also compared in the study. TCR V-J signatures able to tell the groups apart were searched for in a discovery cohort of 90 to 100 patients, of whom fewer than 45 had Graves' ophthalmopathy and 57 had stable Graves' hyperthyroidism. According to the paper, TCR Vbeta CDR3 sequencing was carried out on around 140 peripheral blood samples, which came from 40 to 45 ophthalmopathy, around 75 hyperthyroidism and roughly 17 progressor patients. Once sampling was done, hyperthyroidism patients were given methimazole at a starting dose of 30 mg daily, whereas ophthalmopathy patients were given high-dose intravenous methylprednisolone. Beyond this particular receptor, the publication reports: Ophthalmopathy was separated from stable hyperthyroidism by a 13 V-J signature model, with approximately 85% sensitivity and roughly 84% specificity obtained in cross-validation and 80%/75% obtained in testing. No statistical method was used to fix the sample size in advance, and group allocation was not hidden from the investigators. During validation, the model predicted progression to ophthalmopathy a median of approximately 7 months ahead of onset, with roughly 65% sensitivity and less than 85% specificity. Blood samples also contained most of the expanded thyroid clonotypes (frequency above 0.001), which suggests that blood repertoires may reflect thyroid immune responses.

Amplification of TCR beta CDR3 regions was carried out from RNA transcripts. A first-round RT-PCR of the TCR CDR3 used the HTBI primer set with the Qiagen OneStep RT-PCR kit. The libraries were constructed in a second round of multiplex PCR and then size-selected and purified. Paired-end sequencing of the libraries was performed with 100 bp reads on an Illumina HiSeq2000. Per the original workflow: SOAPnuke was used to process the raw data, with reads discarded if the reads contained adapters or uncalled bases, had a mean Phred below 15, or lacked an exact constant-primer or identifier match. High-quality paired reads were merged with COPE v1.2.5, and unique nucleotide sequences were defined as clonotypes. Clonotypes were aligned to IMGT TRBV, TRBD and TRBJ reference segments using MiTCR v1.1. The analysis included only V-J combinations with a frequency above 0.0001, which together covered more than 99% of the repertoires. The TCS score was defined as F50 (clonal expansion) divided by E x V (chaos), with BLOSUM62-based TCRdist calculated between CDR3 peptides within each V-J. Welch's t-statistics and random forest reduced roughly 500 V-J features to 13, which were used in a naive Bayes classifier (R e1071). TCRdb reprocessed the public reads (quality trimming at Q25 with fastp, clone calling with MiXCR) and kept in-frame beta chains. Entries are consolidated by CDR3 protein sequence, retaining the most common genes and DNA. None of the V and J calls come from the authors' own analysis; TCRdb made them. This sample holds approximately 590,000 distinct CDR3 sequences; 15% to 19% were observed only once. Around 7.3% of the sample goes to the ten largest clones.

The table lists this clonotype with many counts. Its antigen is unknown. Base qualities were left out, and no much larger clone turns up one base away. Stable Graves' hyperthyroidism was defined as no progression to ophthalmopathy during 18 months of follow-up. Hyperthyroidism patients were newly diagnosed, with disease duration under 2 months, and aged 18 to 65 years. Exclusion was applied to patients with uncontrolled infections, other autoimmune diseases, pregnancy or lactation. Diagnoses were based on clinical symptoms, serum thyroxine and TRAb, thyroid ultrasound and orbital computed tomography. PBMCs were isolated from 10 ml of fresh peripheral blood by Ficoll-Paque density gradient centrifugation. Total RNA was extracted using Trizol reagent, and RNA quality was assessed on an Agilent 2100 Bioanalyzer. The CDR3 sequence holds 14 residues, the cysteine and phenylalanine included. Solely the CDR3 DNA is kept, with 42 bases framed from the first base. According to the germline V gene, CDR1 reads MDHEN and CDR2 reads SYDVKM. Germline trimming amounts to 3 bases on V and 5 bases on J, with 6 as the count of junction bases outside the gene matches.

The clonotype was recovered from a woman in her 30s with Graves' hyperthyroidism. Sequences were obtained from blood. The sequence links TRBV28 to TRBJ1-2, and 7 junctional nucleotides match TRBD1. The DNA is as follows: TGTGCCAGCAGTTTGGGGACAGTAGTTTATGGCTACACCTTC. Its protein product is CASSLGTVVYGYTF.